Each of the 16 T cell receptor beta chains below was sequenced from the same sample in a study of T cells after yellow fever vaccination. TCRdb ran MiXCR on the 5' RACE reads and lists one entry per CDR3 protein. This table has 200,000 or so distinct CDR3 sequences, 6% to 8% appearing once. This specimen was CD4+ T cells sorted from PBMCs, taken on the day of the yellow fever booster vaccination. The receptors derive from a man under 40 who received the YFV17D yellow fever vaccine.

This clonotype was detected ten times or more. V is TRBV7-3 and J is TRBJ2-1; 13 bases are shared with TRBD2. Germline loops: CDR1 SGHTA, CDR2 FQGTGA. The CDR3 is 16 amino acids. Unmatched junction bases numbered 7, after V lost 5 bases and J lost 6 bases. The CDR3 here is CASSPRTSGRSNEQFF. Written as DNA, the CDR3 is TGTGCCAGCAGCCCTCGGACTAGCGGGAGATCCAATGAGCAGTTCTTC.

V gene TRBV6-1 combines with J gene TRBJ1-2; D not resolved. This CDR3 has 13 amino acids. The V gene's germline CDR1 is MNHNS and CDR2 SASEGT. The V gene lost 7 bases and the J gene lost 7 bases, with 16 bases spanning the gap. CDR3 sequence reads: CASTQRPRAGYTF. The CDR3 region has the DNA TGTGCCAGCACTCAACGCCCAAGGGCTGGCTACACCTTC.

A word on this clonotype: This may come from a read error, since a much larger clone is one base off. The chain is built from TRBV5-1 and TRBJ2-5; perhaps TRBD2 as D (5 bases). Per the germline V gene, CDR1 is SGHRS and CDR2 is YFSETQ. This CDR3 region has 15 residues. Deletions cut 2 bases from V and 2 bases from J, with 13 bases between. The CDR3 sequence: CASSFSAKRQETQYF. For the CDR3, the DNA is TGCGCCAGCAGCTTCTCCGCGAAGCGGCAAGAGACCCAGTACTTC.

In its sample, this clonotype was seen a few times. The V call is TRBV24-1, the J call TRBJ2-3; weak D call: TRBD2 (7 bases). This CDR3 contains 14 residues. Germline values: CDR1 KGHDR, CDR2 SFDVKD. Trimming cost V 9 bases and J 1 base, with 13 bases left between them. CDR3 protein: CATGREGGTDTQYF. The CDR3 DNA is TGTGCCACCGGGAGGGAGGGGGGCACAGATACGCAGTATTTT.

The chain employs TRBV5-1 and TRBJ2-3, with 9 bases aligning to TRBD2. J lost 1 base, V lost 3 bases, and 6 bases had no gene match. CDR1 and CDR2 from the germline V gene are SGHRS and YFSETQ. The CDR3 extends over 16 amino acids. CDR3 sequence: CASSSLAGGRTDTQYF. CDR3 sequence (DNA): TGCGCCAGCAGCTCACTTGCGGGAGGGCGCACAGATACGCAGTATTTT.

There are many counts of this clonotype. The chain combines TRBV12-3 or TRBV12-4 with TRBJ2-1; no firm D call. Trimming stripped 7 bases from V and 5 bases from J, with 9 bases between. The CDR3 runs to 12 residues. CDR3 sequence: CASTRTDNEQFF. In nucleotides, the CDR3 is TGTGCCAGCACCCGTACAGACAATGAGCAGTTCTTC.

Ten or more counts support this clonotype. V is TRBV12-3 or TRBV12-4 and J is TRBJ2-2; no reliable D call. The CDR3 totals 14 residues. Trimming left V 8 bases short and J 4 bases short, with 14 bases between. The CDR3 bases are TGTGCCAGCGGATCGTCCCAGCTCACCGGGGAGCTGTTTTTT. Translation: CASGSSQLTGELFF.

This clonotype was counted at least ten times. The chain couples TRBV7-2 to TRBJ2-7; 8 nucleotides match TRBD2. The CDR3 runs 14 residues. J lost 5 bases, V lost 4 bases, and 7 bases had no gene match. Germline V gene data show CDR1 as SGHTA and CDR2 as FQGNSA. The CDR3 coding sequence is TGTGCCAGCAGCTCGATAGCGGGACTGAACGAGCAGTACTTC. It is translated as CASSSIAGLNEQYF. The whole variable domain, remainder taken from reference TRBV7-2 and TRBJ2-7, is GAGVSQSPSNKVTEKGKDVELRCDPISGHTALYWYRQSLGQGLEFLIYFQGNSAPDKSGLPSDRFSAERTGGSVSTLTIQRTQQEDSAVYLCASSSIAGLNEQYFGPGTRLTVT.

V and J are TRBV20-1 and TRBJ2-5; no reliable D call. The CDR3 contains 13 residues. Trimming removed 3 bases from V and 1 base from J, with 9 bases in between. Germline CDR1 DFQATT, CDR2 SNEGSKA (reference sequence). CDR3 loop: CSASLPAQETQYF. In DNA, the CDR3 is TGCAGTGCTAGTCTGCCAGCCCAAGAGACCCAGTACTTC.

This clonotype has just a few counts. This chain uses TRBV20-1 with TRBJ2-3, with 9 nucleotides matching TRBD1. Germline assignment: CDR1 DFQATT and CDR2 SNEGSKA (reference sequence). The CDR3 is 15 amino acids. The junction had 5 bases not matched to a gene; V was cut back by 0 bases and J by 4 bases. DNA for the CDR3: TGCAGTGCTAGAGATCGGGACAGGGACCCAGATACGCAGTATTTT. This sequence encodes CSARDRDRDPDTQYF.

The chain employs TRBV20-1 and TRBJ1-4; D ambiguous. The ends were cut back, 3 bases at V and 2 bases at J, with 10 bases in the middle. From germline, CDR1 is DFQATT and CDR2 SNEGSKA (reference sequence). The CDR3 covers 14 residues. CDR3 bases: TGCAGTGCTAGCCGTGGGCCCACTAATGAAAAACTGTTTTTT. It codes for CSASRGPTNEKLFF.

The chain combines TRBV15 with TRBJ1-5, with 10 bases fitting TRBD1. Germline CDR1 reads LNHNV; CDR2 reads YYDKDF (reference sequence). V gave up 2 bases and J gave up 6 bases; unmatched junction bases: 4. The CDR3 is 15 amino acids. The CDR3 sequence: CATSRRGQGSQPQHF. CDR3 coding DNA: TGTGCCACCAGCAGACGGGGACAGGGGAGTCAGCCCCAGCATTTT.

The chain combines TRBV20-1 with TRBJ2-4, with 9 positions matching TRBD1. The V and J ends lost 6 bases and 8 bases, in that order; junction bases with no gene match: 14. Germline V CDR1 and CDR2: DFQATT, SNEGSKA (reference sequence). The CDR3 has 15 residues. As DNA, the CDR3 is TGCAGTGCCCCGGACAGGGGAGGGGATGGGGACATTCAGTACTTC. Translation gives CSAPDRGGDGDIQYF.

This clonotype has just a few counts. The chain joins TRBV4-1 to TRBJ2-7; D is possibly TRBD2 (5 bases). Trimming took 4 bases from V and 2 from J, leaving 12 bases between them. CDR1 and CDR2 (germline): MGHRA, YSYEKL. The CDR3 sequence is 14 residues long. Here the CDR3 DNA reads TGCGCCAGCAGCCTGGAGGACTCCGCCTACGAGCAGTACTTC. It codes for CASSLEDSAYEQYF.

The chain combines TRBV20-1 with TRBJ2-5; TRBD1 might be the D (6 bases). V lost 3 bases, J lost 1 base, and 12 bases lay in between. The germline gives CDR1 DFQATT, CDR2 SNEGSKA (reference sequence). The CDR3 length is 14 residues. CDR3 sequence (DNA): TGCAGTGCTAGCGGCAGGGGCGTCCAAGAGACCCAGTACTTC. Residues: CSASGRGVQETQYF.

In this sample, this clonotype turned up a few times. This chain links TRBV20-1 with TRBJ2-7, with 10 positions matching TRBD1. V shed 4 bases, J shed 4 bases, and the junction held 4 bases outside the gene matches. This CDR3 has 13 amino acids. CDR1 is DFQATT, CDR2 SNEGSKA, per germline (reference sequence). CDR3 in DNA: TGCAGTGCTACCCCGGGACAGGGGTACGAGCAGTACTTC. It is translated as CSATPGQGYEQYF.